Each of the 32 T cell receptor beta chains below was sequenced from the same sample in a study of T cells after yellow fever vaccination. TCRdb recomputed calls from the 5' RACE reads with MiXCR, one row per CDR3 protein. The sample consists of about 130,000 distinct CDR3 sequences, more than 7.5% of them appearing once. This material consisted of CD8+ T cells sorted from PBMCs, taken on the day of the yellow fever booster vaccination. The receptors stem from a man aged 18 to 35 who received the YFV17D yellow fever vaccine.

This clonotype was picked up a small number of times. The rearrangement uses TRBV7-6 and TRBJ1-2; perhaps TRBD1 as D (5 bases). CDR3 length: 15 residues. The V end lost 5 bases, the J end lost 3 bases, and 16 bases lay between the germline ends. Germline CDR1 is SGHVS and CDR2 is FNYEAQ. The CDR3 bases are TGTGCCAGCAGCGCCTCAGGGTTCGAGGACTATGGCTACACCTTC. Its protein product is CASSASGFEDYGYTF.

The V gene is TRBV5-1, the J gene TRBJ1-1, with unresolved D. CDR3 size: 15 residues. Deletions cut 0 bases from V and 0 bases from J, with 9 bases between. From germline, CDR1 is SGHRS and CDR2 YFSETQ. The CDR3 loop reads CASSLEAGMNTEAFF. The CDR3, as DNA: TGCGCCAGCAGCTTGGAGGCAGGAATGAACACTGAAGCTTTCTTT.

The chain combines TRBV27 with TRBJ1-2, with a tentative D call TRBD1 (5 bases). V lost 2 bases and J lost 6, with 10 bases in between. Germline lookup yields CDR1 MNHEY and CDR2 SMNVEV (reference sequence). The length of the CDR3 is 13 residues. CDR3 protein: CASSLIGVDGYTF. The CDR3 region has the DNA TGTGCCAGCAGTTTAATAGGGGTTGATGGCTACACCTTC.

The rearrangement uses TRBV4-1 and TRBJ1-2; the D gene is possibly TRBD1 (6 bases). This CDR3 is 14 amino acids long. V was trimmed by 4 bases and J by 5 bases, leaving 14 bases between them. The germline gives CDR1 MGHRA, CDR2 YSYEKL. CDR3 residues: CASSRGTSDYGYTF. Here the CDR3 DNA reads TGCGCCAGCAGCCGAGGGACATCCGATTATGGCTACACCTTC.

The chain couples TRBV30 to TRBJ1-1, with D hard to call. Trimming cost V 2 bases and J 7 bases, with 11 bases left between them. Germline lookup yields CDR1 GTSNPN and CDR2 SVGIG (reference sequence). This CDR3 has 12 residues. CDR3 region: CAWSPYGNEAFF. The CDR3 nucleotides are TGTGCCTGGAGTCCCTACGGGAATGAAGCTTTCTTT.

A few counts support this clonotype. This chain uses TRBV20-1 with TRBJ1-6; D is unclear. This CDR3 is built from 14 residues. Germline loops: CDR1 DFQATT, CDR2 SNEGSKA (reference sequence). Trimming pared 7 bases from V and 6 bases from J, leaving 16 bases between. CDR3 DNA sequence: TGCAGTGGCAGGCAGTCGATGGGTAATTCACCCCTCCACTTT. It yields the protein CSGRQSMGNSPLHF.

The V gene is TRBV7-2, the J gene TRBJ2-1; D is perhaps TRBD2 (6 bases). Germline V CDR1 and CDR2: SGHTA, FQGNSA. V was pared by 5 bases and J by 3 bases, with 14 bases between. The CDR3 runs to 15 residues. The CDR3 sequence is CASSQWSAGYNEQFF. Written as DNA, the CDR3 is TGTGCCAGCAGCCAATGGTCAGCGGGCTACAATGAGCAGTTCTTC.

This clonotype was detected a few times. The rearrangement joins TRBV2 to TRBJ2-7; the match to TRBD1 covers 8 bases. The CDR3 has 17 residues. V lost 0 bases to trimming and J lost 7 bases; unmatched junction nucleotides: 14. Germline values: CDR1 SNHLY, CDR2 FYNNEI. CDR3 residues: CASSEALLRTGLPEQYF. The CDR3, as DNA: TGTGCCAGCAGTGAAGCGCTTCTTAGGACAGGGTTACCTGAGCAGTACTTC.

This clonotype came up many times. J is TRBJ2-3 and V is TRBV3-1; 8 positions match TRBD2. Germline values: CDR1 LGHDT, CDR2 YNNKEL (reference sequence). This CDR3 comprises 16 residues. V lost 5 bases, J lost 1 base, and 8 bases stayed unmatched. The CDR3 spells CASSDGLLAGTDTQYF. CDR3 nucleotides: TGTGCCAGCAGCGACGGGCTACTAGCGGGCACAGATACGCAGTATTTT.

This clonotype occurred many times. The CDR3 loop is CASRSRAGRAEAFF. The CDR3 DNA reads as TGTGCCAGCAGGTCCCGAGCAGGGAGGGCTGAAGCTTTCTTT. The genes are TRBV12-3 or TRBV12-4 and TRBJ1-1; D is perhaps TRBD1 (5 bases). With 6 bases removed from V and 6 bases from J, the gap between germline ends came to 17 bases. CDR3 length equals 14 residues.

V and J are TRBV2 and TRBJ1-1; D gene unclear. CDR3 length: 15 residues. The V end lost 1 base, the J end lost 10 bases, and 19 bases lay between the germline ends. The germline CDR1 and CDR2 sequences are SNHLY and FYNNEI. CDR3 amino acids: CASSEGISWGSRAFF. DNA of the CDR3: TGTGCCAGCAGTGAAGGGATTAGCTGGGGATCTAGAGCTTTCTTT.

V gene TRBV29-1 combines with J gene TRBJ2-7; 11 positions match TRBD1. The CDR3 spans 14 residues. Germline V lookup: CDR1 SQVTM, CDR2 ANQGSEA. The V gene end was trimmed by 6 bases and the J gene end by 4 bases; junction bases not matched to a gene: 8. CDR3 DNA sequence: TGCAGCGTCGAGGGACAGGGGGATCGGTACGAGCAGTACTTC. Its protein is CSVEGQGDRYEQYF.

The sample holds a few counts of this clonotype. Relative to the germline gene, one junction end is altered; a read error may explain this. The chain is built from TRBV20-1 and TRBJ2-1; no reliable D call. Germline CDR1 DFQATT, CDR2 SNEGSKA (reference sequence). The CDR3 is made up of 12 amino acids. The CDR3 sequence: CSVRTPWYEQFF. CDR3 DNA: TGCAGTGTTAGAACGCCTTGGTATGAGCAGTTCTTC.

V usage is TRBV7-6 and J usage is TRBJ1-2; 9 bases line up with TRBD1. Germline V gene sequence: CDR1 SGHVS, CDR2 FNYEAQ. The CDR3 contains 15 residues. J was trimmed by 2 bases and V by 5 bases; bases with no gene match: 6. The CDR3 nucleotides read TGTGCCAGCAGCGTAGGACAGGGGCTGAACTATGGCTACACCTTC. This translates into CASSVGQGLNYGYTF.

In this sample, this clonotype turned up a few times. The V gene is TRBV28, the J gene TRBJ2-2; D might be TRBD2 (5 bases). The CDR3 runs 15 residues. V lost 5 bases and J lost 3, with 13 bases in between. From germline, CDR1 is MDHEN and CDR2 SYDVKM. The CDR3 DNA is TGTGCCAGCAGTCCGAAGCAGGAGGACACCGGGGAGCTGTTTTTT. Its protein product is CASSPKQEDTGELFF. Complete variable domain (other parts from reference TRBV28 and TRBJ2-2): DVKVTQSSRYLVKRTGEKVFLECVQDMDHENMFWYRQDPGLGLRLIYFSYDVKMKEKGDIPEGYSVSREKKERFSLILESASTNQTSMYLCASSPKQEDTGELFFGEGSRLTVL.

This chain joins TRBV20-1 and TRBJ1-2; D is undetermined. The V gene lost 5 bases and the J gene lost 2 bases, with 12 bases spanning the gap. The CDR3 is 13 residues long. Germline-derived CDR1 and CDR2 are DFQATT and SNEGSKA (reference sequence). The CDR3 region is CSASKPLNYGYTF. In DNA, the CDR3 is TGCAGTGCTTCTAAACCCCTAAACTATGGCTACACCTTC.

The chain has TRBV3-1 and TRBJ2-5; D is undetermined. CDR1 is LGHDT and CDR2 is YNNKEL in the germline V gene (reference sequence). The CDR3 totals 15 residues. V lost 1 base and J 1 base, leaving 10 bases between the germline ends. CDR3 DNA sequence: TGTGCCAGCAGCCAAGGGACGAACTTCCAAGAGACCCAGTACTTC. Its protein is CASSQGTNFQETQYF.

This clonotype showed up many times. V gene TRBV12-3 or TRBV12-4 combines with J gene TRBJ1-1, with a weak D call TRBD1 (6 bases). V was cut by 6 bases and J by 3 bases, with 8 bases left in between. This CDR3 spans 12 amino acids. CDR3 loop: CASSQGYTEAFF. In DNA, the CDR3 is TGTGCCAGCAGCCAGGGGTACACTGAAGCTTTCTTT.

The table lists this clonotype with a few counts. CDR3 in amino acids: CASREGQGYEQYF. CDR3 DNA sequence: TGCGCCAGCAGGGAAGGACAGGGCTACGAGCAGTACTTC. The rearrangement joins TRBV5-1 to TRBJ2-7, with 8 positions matching TRBD1. V was pared by 5 bases and J by 3 bases, with 4 bases of the junction left unmatched. The CDR3 spans 13 residues. Germline V gene sequence: CDR1 SGHRS, CDR2 YFSETQ. The full variable domain, in which reference TRBV5-1 and TRBJ2-7 provide the parts outside the CDR3, is KAGVTQTPRYLIKTRGQQVTLSCSPISGHRSVSWYQQTPGQGLQFLFEYFSETQRNKGNFPGRFSGRQFSNSRSEMNVSTLELGDSALYLCASREGQGYEQYFGPGTRLTVT.

This clonotype has only a few counts. The V gene is TRBV28, the J gene TRBJ2-1; D call uncertain. The V gene lost 7 bases and the J gene lost 8 bases, with 12 bases spanning the gap. Germline CDR1 reads MDHEN; CDR2 reads SYDVKM. The CDR3 contains 12 residues. CDR3: CASTATFHEQFF. Here the CDR3 DNA reads TGTGCCAGCACGGCGACGTTCCATGAGCAGTTCTTC.

CDR3 sequence (DNA): TGTGCCACCAGTGACTCGGGACTAGCAAAGACCCAGTACTTC. Protein sequence: CATSDSGLAKTQYF. The chain employs TRBV24-1 and TRBJ2-5; 9 bases align to TRBD2. The CDR3 is 14 residues long. V lost 4 bases to trimming and J lost 6 bases; unmatched junction nucleotides: 5. Germline CDR1 reads KGHDR; CDR2 reads SFDVKD.

This clonotype was seen a handful of times. The chain couples TRBV4-2 to TRBJ2-7; the match to TRBD2 covers 8 bases. CDR1 is LGHNA, CDR2 YNFKEQ, per germline. The CDR3 has 18 amino acids. V was pared by 0 bases and J by 0 bases, with 10 bases of the junction left unmatched. CDR3 in DNA: TGTGCCAGCAGCCAAGACCTGACTGCAGCGGGGGTCTCCTACGAGCAGTACTTC. Residues: CASSQDLTAAGVSYEQYF.

The CDR3 coding sequence is TGTGCTAGTGGTTTGGCTGGGGACAGGAGGGGCGGCACAGATACGCAGTATTTT. Its translation is CASGLAGDRRGGTDTQYF. J is TRBJ2-3 and V is TRBV12-5; 8 bases are a match to TRBD1. There are 18 residues in the CDR3. Trimming removed 1 base from V and 1 base from J; junction bases left unmatched: 10. The germline gives CDR1 LGHNT, CDR2 FRNRAP.

The chain has TRBV12-3 or TRBV12-4 and TRBJ2-1; D uncertain. CDR3 length: 13 amino acids. V was cut by 5 bases and J by 4 bases, with 9 bases left in between. CDR3 sequence: CASSPGRYNEQFF. The DNA for the CDR3 is TGTGCCAGCAGTCCCGGACGGTACAATGAGCAGTTCTTC.

There are many counts of this clonotype. The gene calls are TRBV4-3 and TRBJ2-4; a weak D match, TRBD1 (7 bases). The CDR3 runs 17 residues. Trimming removed 0 bases from V and 3 bases from J, with 15 bases in between. Germline V gene sequence: CDR1 LGHNA, CDR2 YSLEER. The CDR3 coding sequence is TGCGCCAGCAGCCAAGATCGGGCAGGGGGGATCAAAAACATTCAGTACTTC. It yields the protein CASSQDRAGGIKNIQYF.

This clonotype showed up just a few times. The chain links TRBV6-6 to TRBJ2-7; D remains ambiguous. Trimming took off 5 bases at V and 3 bases at J, with 8 bases between the two ends. Per germline, CDR1 MNHNY and CDR2 SVGAGI (reference sequence). This CDR3 contains 12 residues. The CDR3 sequence: CASSMLIYEQYF. The CDR3 coding sequence is TGTGCCAGCAGTATGCTGATCTACGAGCAGTACTTC.

This clonotype occurred many times. The chain joins TRBV29-1 to TRBJ2-3; D not certain. Germline CDR1 and CDR2: SQVTM and ANQGSEA. This CDR3 is 10 amino acids long. V was shortened by 7 bases and J by 4 bases, with 6 bases between the two germline ends. The CDR3 bases are TGCAGCGGGAACGCAGATACGCAGTATTTT. This gives the protein CSGNADTQYF.

This clonotype was picked up a small number of times. The J gene is TRBJ2-7, the V gene TRBV5-6; TRBD1 matches at 9 bases. Losses at the gene ends were 4 bases for V and 4 bases for J; bases not matched to a gene: 6. Germline values: CDR1 SGHDT, CDR2 YYEEEE. The CDR3 has 14 amino acids. CDR3 DNA: TGTGCCAGCAGCCTGGGACAGGGAAGATACGAGCAGTACGTC. This gives the protein CASSLGQGRYEQYV.

V and J are TRBV7-9 and TRBJ2-1; 11 bases match TRBD2. Germline V CDR1 and CDR2: SEHNR, FQNEAQ (reference sequence). Germline trimming cut 7 bases from V and 4 bases from J; bases unmatched to any gene: 3. This CDR3 is built from 14 residues. The CDR3 reads CASMLAGGYNEQFF. DNA for the CDR3: TGTGCCAGCATGCTAGCGGGGGGTTACAATGAGCAGTTCTTC.

The chain uses TRBV4-2 and TRBJ2-2, with TRBD1 as a possible D gene (5 bases). The CDR3 has 18 residues. Trimming cost V 1 base and J 4 bases, with 19 bases left between them. Germline lookup yields CDR1 LGHNA and CDR2 YNFKEQ. Written as DNA, the CDR3 is TGTGCCAGCAGCCAAGCATTCACGGACACCCCAGGCACCGGGGAGCTGTTTTTT. Its translation: CASSQAFTDTPGTGELFF.

V is TRBV21-1 and J is TRBJ1-6. TRBV21-1 is a pseudogene locus. The CDR3 contains 16 residues. The CDR3 coding sequence is TGTGCCAGCAGCAAAGCGACCGTTAGTCGGCGTTCACCCCTCCACTTT. Its protein product is CASSKATVSRRSPLHF.

The rearrangement links TRBV4-1 to TRBJ1-2, with TRBD1 matching 7 bases. V lost 0 bases to trimming and J lost 8 bases; unmatched junction nucleotides: 12. CDR1 and CDR2 (germline): MGHRA, YSYEKL. The CDR3 length is 16 residues. The DNA for the CDR3 is TGCGCCAGCAGCCAAGATTTAGGGACAGCCGAATTCGGCTACACCTTC. This sequence encodes CASSQDLGTAEFGYTF.